This T cell receptor beta chain is drawn from a study of blood T cell repertoires in COVID-19. In the study overall: Some COVID-19 samples were acute and others convalescent; all came from the United States, Italy and Spain. Sources were T cells, B-cell-depleted T cells, or PBMCs; the material itself was cDNA or gDNA.

The authors' processing: Researchers report that nucleated cell counts were estimated from reference gene primer amplification. Clones were read by immunoSEQ multiplex PCR, and TCRdb kept only the in-frame ones, dropping some. V, J and clone size are taken as reported in that table, and D and trimming were inferred from the DNA itself. This sample has around 92,000 clones, with more than 70% found just once. Per the germline V gene, CDR1 is SGHNT and CDR2 is YYREEE (reference sequence). V gave up 1 base and J gave up 0 bases, with 5 bases separating them. This CDR3 spans 13 amino acids. The specimen was peripheral blood. This clonotype was sampled from a human donor in a cohort sampled during active COVID-19. The chain recombines TRBV5-4 with TRBJ2-7; maybe TRBD1 (5 bases). For the CDR3, the DNA is TGTGCCAGCAGCTTGAGGGGCTCCTACGAGCAGTACTTC. It translates to CASSLRGSYEQYF.